This T cell receptor beta chain was sequenced during a study of blood T cell repertoires in COVID-19. From germline, CDR1 is MGHRA and CDR2 YSYEKL. CDR3 size: 16 residues. V lost 3 bases, J lost 1 base, and 15 bases lay in between. Assay: immunoSEQ multiplex PCR; the TCRdb copy retains only in-frame clones and omits some. Among around 170,000 clones listed, 86% were seen once. Source material: peripheral blood. The sequence came from a woman aged 25 to 39 with active or convalescent COVID-19. The V and J genes are TRBV4-1 and TRBJ1-1; D perhaps matches TRBD1 (6 bases). In nucleotides, the CDR3 is TGCGCCAGCAGCCATGGACAGCCCCCCTCGAACACTGAAGCTTTCTTT. Protein product: CASSHGQPPSNTEAFF.